A single sample is the source of the 19 T cell receptor beta chains below, sequenced in a study of cytomegalovirus exposure and HLA in healthy donors. The PCR was carried out with 60 Vbeta primers and 13 Jbeta primers. The repertoire was sequenced with immunoSEQ multiplex PCR; TCRdb's copy has only in-frame clones and lacks some. In the table there are 60,000 to 90,000 clones, about 70% of which are singletons. Sequencing input: PBMCs. The receptors come from a woman between 50 and 59 years old in good health and CMV-seropositive.

The chain has TRBV11-2 and TRBJ1-6; D is perhaps TRBD1 (5 bases). V was shortened by 1 base and J by 9 bases, with 13 bases between the two germline ends. Germline CDR1 reads SGHAT; CDR2 reads FQNNGV. The CDR3 extends over 15 amino acids. Here the CDR3 reads CASSLVGQGSSPLHF. The CDR3 DNA reads TGTGCCAGCAGCTTAGTCGGCCAGGGAAGTTCACCCCTCCACTTT.

The chain has TRBV15 and TRBJ2-7; D may be TRBD2 (5 bases). Looked up from germline, CDR1 is LNHNV and CDR2 is YYDKDF (reference sequence). CDR3 size: 16 residues. The ends were cut back, 0 bases at V and 2 bases at J, with 14 bases in the middle. CDR3 sequence reads: CATSRDRGFIAYEQYF. For the CDR3, the DNA is TGTGCCACCAGCAGAGATAGAGGGTTTATCGCCTACGAGCAGTACTTC. Variable domain in full (rest from reference TRBV15 and TRBJ2-7): DAMVIQNPRYQVTQFGKPVTLSCSQTLNHNVMYWYQQKSSQAPKLLFHYYDKDFNNEADTPDNFQSRRPNTSFCFLDIRSPGLGDTAMYLCATSRDRGFIAYEQYFGPGTRLTVT.

This rearrangement joins TRBV19 to TRBJ2-7; TRBD1 might be the D (6 bases). The V end was cut by 5 bases, the J end by 2 bases, with 13 bases between. The CDR3 spans 14 residues. The V gene's germline CDR1 is LNHDA and CDR2 SQIVND (reference sequence). The CDR3 coding sequence is TGTGCCAGTAGTCCGGCCGAGGGGGCCTACGAGCAGTACTTC. Amino acid sequence: CASSPAEGAYEQYF.

The chain uses TRBV9 and TRBJ2-1, with 7 bases identical to TRBD2. Germline V lookup: CDR1 SGDLS, CDR2 YYNGEE. The V gene end was trimmed by 3 bases and the J gene end by 7 bases; junction bases not matched to a gene: 16. The CDR3 spans 17 residues. The CDR3 loop is CASSGPGGGSFVNEQFF. CDR3 DNA: TGTGCCAGCAGCGGCCCCGGGGGAGGGAGTTTCGTGAATGAGCAGTTCTTC.

The chain links TRBV19 to TRBJ1-3; 9 positions match TRBD1. Germline loops: CDR1 LNHDA, CDR2 SQIVND (reference sequence). This CDR3 spans 19 amino acids. V gave up 8 bases and J gave up 0 bases; unmatched junction bases: 17. The CDR3 DNA reads as TGTGCCAGTTCCAGCCGGGACAGGGCCGTTCTGAGCTCTGGAAACACCATATATTTT. Protein sequence: CASSSRDRAVLSSGNTIYF. Full variable domain (missing parts from reference TRBV19 and TRBJ1-3): DGGITQSPKYLFRKEGQNVTLSCEQNLNHDAMYWYRQDPGQGLRLIYYSQIVNDFQKGDIAEGYSVSREKKESFPLTVTSAQKNPTAFYLCASSSRDRAVLSSGNTIYFGEGSWLTVV.

The rearrangement joins TRBV5-8 to TRBJ1-6, with D perhaps matching TRBD1 (6 bases). V gave up 2 bases and J gave up 9 bases, with 15 bases separating them. CDR3 length equals 15 residues. Germline CDR1 and CDR2: SGHTS and YDEGEE. CDR3 nucleotide sequence: TGTGCCAGCAGCTTTGACGCAGGGACAAGTTCACCCCTCCACTTT. Translated, it gives CASSFDAGTSSPLHF.

This sequence joins TRBV7-9 and TRBJ2-1; 10 nucleotides agree with TRBD2. Germline lookup yields CDR1 SEHNR and CDR2 FQNEAQ (reference sequence). Trimming cost V 0 bases and J 7 bases; bases outside gene matches: 6. The CDR3 runs 16 residues. CDR3 amino acids: CASSLAISGRSNEQFF. In DNA form, the CDR3 reads TGTGCCAGCAGCTTAGCGATTAGCGGGAGGTCGAATGAGCAGTTCTTC.

This clone was seen only a few times. This chain uses TRBV21-1 with TRBJ2-5; the table's D call, TRBD1, was not checked against the DNA. TRBV21-1 is noted as a pseudogene. This CDR3 has 22 amino acids. The CDR3 DNA sequence: TGTGCCAGCAGCGCCCGACAGGGGGCGAAGGTAAAGAGGGGTTGGTCGGAAGAGACCCAGTACTTC. Protein sequence: CASSARQGAKVKRGWSEETQYF.

This chain joins TRBV27 and TRBJ2-2; 8 bases agree with TRBD1. V shed 2 bases, J shed 6 bases, and the junction held 8 bases outside the gene matches. CDR3 length equals 16 residues. The V gene's germline CDR1 is MNHEY and CDR2 SMNVEV (reference sequence). DNA for the CDR3: TGTGCCAGCAGTTTAACCGGGACAGGAGTGCCCGGGGAGCTGTTTTTT. Protein: CASSLTGTGVPGELFF.

As concerns this clone: Other DNA sequences in this sample translate to the same CDR3. The chain has TRBV11-2 and TRBJ2-7; TRBD1 matches at 8 bases. J was trimmed by 4 bases and V by 5 bases; bases with no gene match: 4. The CDR3 totals 13 residues. Germline lookup yields CDR1 SGHAT and CDR2 FQNNGV. The chain's CDR3 is CASSLDRGYEQYF. CDR3 nucleotides: TGTGCCAGCAGCCTCGACAGGGGATACGAGCAGTACTTC. Drawing the rest from reference TRBV11-2 and TRBJ2-7, the complete variable domain is EAGVAQSPRYKIIEKRQSVAFWCNPISGHATLYWYQQILGQGPKLLIQFQNNGVVDDSQLPKDRFSAERLKGVDSTLKIQPAKLEDSAVYLCASSLDRGYEQYFGPGTRLTVT.

CDR3 DNA sequence: TGTGCCAGCAGCTTAGTACCAGGCCAAGAGACCCAGTACTTC. Its translation: CASSLVPGQETQYF. The chain couples TRBV7-9 to TRBJ2-5; the D is unclear. Germline CDR1 reads SEHNR; CDR2 reads FQNEAQ (reference sequence). V gave up 1 base and J gave up 1 base, with 7 bases separating them. This CDR3 has 14 residues.

The chain employs TRBV4-1 and TRBJ2-3; the D gene is possibly TRBD1 (5 bases). This CDR3 region has 14 residues. CDR1 and CDR2 from the germline V gene are MGHRA and YSYEKL. Trimming stripped 2 bases from V and 5 bases from J, with 11 bases between. The CDR3 DNA follows: TGCGCCAGCAGCCAACTTCTTAGGGGAGATACGCAGTATTTT. Residues: CASSQLLRGDTQYF.

The V call is TRBV4-3, the J call TRBJ2-7, with D tentatively TRBD1 (6 bases). V was clipped by 4 bases and J by 6 bases, with 13 bases between them. The germline V gene has CDR1 LGHNA and CDR2 YSLEER. The CDR3 has 13 amino acids. CDR3 protein: CASSRTQGAEQYF. The CDR3 coding sequence is TGCGCCAGCAGCCGCACACAGGGTGCCGAGCAGTACTTC.

V usage is TRBV5-6 and J usage is TRBJ1-2, with TRBD1 matching over 9 bases. Germline V gene sequence: CDR1 SGHDT, CDR2 YYEEEE. The V gene end was trimmed by 4 bases and the J gene end by 4 bases; junction bases not matched to a gene: 2. The CDR3 runs to 13 residues. The CDR3 region is CASSRTGVYGYTF. CDR3 coding DNA: TGTGCCAGCAGCCGGACAGGGGTCTATGGCTACACCTTC.

The chain uses TRBV7-9 and TRBJ1-2; D ambiguous. CDR3 length equals 16 residues. Germline loops: CDR1 SEHNR, CDR2 FQNEAQ (reference sequence). Trimming pared 1 base from V and 5 bases from J, leaving 17 bases between. This CDR3 reads CASSLDSQTPIYGYTF. CDR3 coding DNA: TGTGCCAGCAGCTTAGACAGCCAGACCCCTATTTATGGCTACACCTTC.

The chain couples TRBV7-8 to TRBJ2-3; 11 bases fit TRBD2. V dropped 4 bases and J dropped 7; count of bases not matched to a gene: 4. The CDR3 is 14 residues long. The germline CDR1 and CDR2 sequences are SGHVS and FQNEAQ. The CDR3 coding sequence is TGTGCCAGCAGCTACCTAGCGGGAGGCAATACGCAGTATTTT. The encoded protein is CASSYLAGGNTQYF.

CDR3 amino acids: CASRPGQGGTGELFF. The CDR3 DNA follows: TGTGCCAGCAGGCCGGGACAGGGAGGTACCGGGGAGCTGTTTTTT. The chain uses TRBV7-9 and TRBJ2-2; 9 bases are a match to TRBD1. Germline V gene sequence: CDR1 SEHNR, CDR2 FQNEAQ (reference sequence). The V gene end was trimmed by 6 bases and the J gene end by 5 bases; junction bases not matched to a gene: 7. The CDR3 runs 15 residues. The full variable domain, in which reference TRBV7-9 and TRBJ2-2 provide the parts outside the CDR3, is DTGVSQNPRHKITKRGQNVTFRCDPISEHNRLYWYRQTLGQGPEFLTYFQNEAQLEKSRLLSDRFSAERPKGSFSTLEIQRTEQGDSAMYLCASRPGQGGTGELFFGEGSRLTVL.

The V call is TRBV28, the J call TRBJ1-2; possibly TRBD1 for D (6 bases). Trimming took 11 bases from V and 2 from J, leaving 9 bases between them. CDR3 length equals 11 residues. Germline V gene sequence: CDR1 MDHEN, CDR2 SYDVKM. The CDR3: CAGQKNYGYTF. CDR3 DNA: TGTGCCGGACAGAAAAACTATGGCTACACCTTC.

The rearrangement links TRBV11-2 to TRBJ2-3, with D perhaps TRBD2 (6 bases). Trimming removed 7 bases at V and 4 bases at J, with 21 bases between. The CDR3 runs to 16 residues. Germline V lookup: CDR1 SGHAT, CDR2 FQNNGV. The CDR3 protein is CASTSGGDFTADTQYF. The CDR3, as DNA: TGTGCCAGCACGTCAGGAGGGGACTTTACGGCAGATACGCAGTATTTT.